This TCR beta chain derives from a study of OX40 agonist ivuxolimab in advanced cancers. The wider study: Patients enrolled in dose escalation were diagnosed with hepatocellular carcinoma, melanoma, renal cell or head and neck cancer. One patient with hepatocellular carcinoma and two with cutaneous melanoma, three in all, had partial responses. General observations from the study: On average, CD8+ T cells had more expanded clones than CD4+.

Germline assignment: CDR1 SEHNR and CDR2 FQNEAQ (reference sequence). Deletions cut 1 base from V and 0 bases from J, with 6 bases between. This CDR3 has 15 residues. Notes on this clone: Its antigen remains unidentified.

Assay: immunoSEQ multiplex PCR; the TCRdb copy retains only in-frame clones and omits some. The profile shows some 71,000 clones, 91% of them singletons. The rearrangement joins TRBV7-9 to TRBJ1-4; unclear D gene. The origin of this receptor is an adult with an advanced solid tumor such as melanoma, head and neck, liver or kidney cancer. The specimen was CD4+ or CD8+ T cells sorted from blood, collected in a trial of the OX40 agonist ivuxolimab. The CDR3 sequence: CASSLVYTTNEKLFF. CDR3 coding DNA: TGTGCCAGCAGCTTAGTGTATACAACTAATGAAAAACTGTTTTTT. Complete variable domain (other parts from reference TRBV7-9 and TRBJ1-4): DTGVSQNPRHKITKRGQNVTFRCDPISEHNRLYWYRQTLGQGPEFLTYFQNEAQLEKSRLLSDRFSAERPKGSFSTLEIQRTEQGDSAMYLCASSLVYTTNEKLFFGSGTQLSVL.